This is a list of T cell receptor beta chains from one sample in a study of T cell responses to AZD1222 COVID-19 vaccine. Only in-frame clones appear in the TCRdb table, and some are missing; sequencing was by immunoSEQ multiplex PCR. In the table there are roughly 170,000 clones, around nine tenths of which are singletons. Sequencing used peripheral blood, obtained on day 0 of AZD1222 vaccination. The receptor source for this set is an adult in good health. The CDR3 runs from the conserved cysteine through the conserved F or W. The order of the fields is V gene, D gene, J gene, CDR3 protein, CDR3 DNA. The D gene is left open where the match is weak.

TRBV7-2	.	TRBJ1-3	CASSPGRGNTIYF	TGTGCCAGCAGCCCGGGGCGGGGAAACACCATATATTTT
TRBV6-5	.	TRBJ1-2	CASSYSTGPTYGYTF	TGTGCCAGCAGTTACTCCACCGGGCCAACCTATGGCTACACCTTC
TRBV20-1	TRBD1	TRBJ1-4	CSASPGTASVF	TGCAGTGCTAGCCCCGGGACAGCCAGCGTTTTT
TRBV27	TRBD1	TRBJ1-5	CASSLEGASNQPQHF	TGTGCCAGCAGTTTAGAGGGGGCGAGCAATCAGCCCCAGCATTTT
TRBV5-4	TRBD2	TRBJ2-1	CASSLGVAGAPNEQFF	TGTGCCAGCAGCTTGGGGGTAGCGGGAGCCCCCAATGAGCAGTTCTTC
TRBV14	.	TRBJ2-7	CASSFAGFNEQYF	TGTGCCAGCAGCTTCGCAGGGTTTAACGAGCAGTACTTC
TRBV6-2/TRBV6-3	.	TRBJ2-5	CASSYDLLAQETQYF	TGTGCCAGCAGTTACGACCTCCTCGCTCAGGAGACCCAGTACTTC
TRBV19	.	TRBJ1-5	CASSPDGEGGSNQPQHF	TGTGCCAGTAGTCCGGACGGTGAGGGAGGTAGCAATCAGCCCCAGCATTTT
TRBV9	TRBD1	TRBJ1-2	CASSGDREGNSGYTF	TGTGCCAGCAGCGGGGACAGGGAAGGAAACAGTGGCTACACCTTC
TRBV9	.	TRBJ2-1	CASSVVGDSYNEQFF	TGTGCCAGCAGCGTCGTAGGGGACTCATACAATGAGCAGTTCTTC
TRBV7-2	TRBD1	TRBJ2-4	CASSSDRVRKNIQYF	TGTGCCAGCAGCTCGGACAGGGTTAGAAAGAACATTCAGTACTTC
TRBV19	TRBD2	TRBJ2-1	CASSIPRLADYNEQFF	TGTGCCAGTAGTATCCCCCGACTAGCCGACTACAATGAGCAGTTCTTC
TRBV19	.	TRBJ1-1	CASSIGRANTEAFF	TGTGCCAGTAGTATCGGCAGGGCGAACACTGAAGCTTTCTTT